This T cell receptor (beta chain) originates from a study of T cell changes during pregnancy in multiple sclerosis. Germline V gene sequence: CDR1 SGHAT, CDR2 FQNNGV. The CDR3 is 15 amino acids. J was trimmed by 4 bases and V by 4 bases; bases with no gene match: 6. Sequenced by immunoSEQ multiplex PCR; TCRdb stores in-frame clones only, minus some. The repertoire holds about 28,000 clones, with just over 90% as singletons. The chain employs TRBV11-2 and TRBJ2-5, with 10 bases matching TRBD1. The TCR originated in a female donor with multiple sclerosis, enrolled in a pregnancy study. Sequenced here: CD4+ T cells from peripheral blood mononuclear cells, sampled after pregnancy. DNA for the CDR3: TGTGCCAGCAGCTCCGACAGGGGGCGGGGAGAGACCCAGTACTTC. This gives the protein CASSSDRGRGETQYF.